This TCR beta chain is from a study of siplizumab effects on memory and regulatory T cells. Sequenced by immunoSEQ multiplex PCR; TCRdb stores in-frame clones only, minus some. The table includes about 87,000 clones, around 90% detected once. Germline CDR1 SGHTA, CDR2 FQGTGA. V was pared by 3 bases and J by 2 bases, with 18 bases of the junction left unmatched. This CDR3 spans 21 amino acids. The genes are TRBV7-3 and TRBJ2-1, with 11 bases aligning to TRBD2. The sequenced material came from Tregs sorted from blood. The receptor was isolated from a human donor in good health. The CDR3 sequence: CASSFPERTSGGPTPYNEQFF. The DNA of the CDR3 is TGTGCCAGCAGCTTCCCCGAACGTACTAGCGGGGGACCCACCCCCTACAATGAGCAGTTCTTC. The full variable domain, completed using reference TRBV7-3 and TRBJ2-1, is GAGVSQTPSNKVTEKGKYVELRCDPISGHTALYWYRQSLGQGPEFLIYFQGTGAADDSGLPNDRFFAVRPEGSVSTLKIQRTERGDSAVYLCASSFPERTSGGPTPYNEQFFGPGTRLTVL.